This is a list of T cell receptor beta chains from one sample in a study of blood T cells in healthy people across ages. TCRdb reprocessed the 5' RACE reads with MiXCR, giving one entry per CDR3 protein. This sample carries some 800,000 distinct CDR3 sequences, under 45% of them seen once, and the ten largest clones take around 21%. The sequencing sample was made of blood. These TCRs come from a man in his fifties or sixties in good health. The CDR3 runs from the conserved cysteine through the conserved F or W.

>TRBV20-1|TRBJ2-5
CSARNSGGQETQYF
>TRBV11-2|TRBJ1-2
CASSREDRAGGYTF
>TRBV7-2|TRBJ2-1
CASSARDRETQFF
>TRBV12-3/TRBV12-4|-
CASSLPGTQEAQFF
>TRBV14|TRBJ1-6
CASSQPGQGLNSPLHF
>TRBV20-1|-
CSARDQGSWEQYF
>TRBV7-2|TRBJ2-5
CASSPNGGRQETQYF
>TRBV12-3/TRBV12-4|TRBJ2-2
CASSFRGHSNTGELFF
>TRBV18|TRBJ2-4
CASSGTGDLAKNIQYF
>TRBV29-1|TRBJ2-5
CSVRTTQETQYF
>TRBV5-1|TRBJ2-5
CASSLRQGIYGQYF
>TRBV4-3|TRBJ2-7
CASSQGRTETYEQYF
>TRBV7-9|TRBJ2-1
CASSLAIGTGVWSYNEQFF
>TRBV9|TRBJ2-3
CASSEGEDTQYF
>TRBV9|TRBJ2-1
CASGTGGGSYNEQFF
>TRBV5-6|TRBJ2-5
CASSHGFAAGVQETQYF
>TRBV28|TRBJ2-7
CASRSAAGGNYEQYF
>TRBV9|TRBJ1-2
CASSQGTGDYGYTF
>TRBV27|TRBJ1-6
CASSPGHLNSPLHF
>TRBV20-1|TRBJ2-7
CSARTTGRAYEQYF
>TRBV29-1|TRBJ2-2
CSVAGTLNTGELFF
>TRBV12-3/TRBV12-4|TRBJ1-1
CASSPRRNTEAFF
>TRBV4-1|TRBJ1-5
CASSQDGQGVGPQHF
>TRBV5-5|TRBJ2-7
CASSPSAPPLYEQYF
>TRBV7-2|TRBJ2-3
CASSSRQTTDTRYF
>TRBV7-9|TRBJ2-7
CASSLEVVAGKAYEQYF
>TRBV20-1|TRBJ2-1
CSAREPEGYSRPNEQFF
>TRBV5-6|TRBJ2-7
CASTIQNSYEQYF
>TRBV12-3/TRBV12-4|TRBJ2-2
CASSWHRGRSGELFF
>TRBV5-5|-
CASSPGVVEALETQYF
>TRBV28|TRBJ2-1
CASSLPRFSVSNEQFF
>TRBV28|TRBJ1-5
CASRTRQGGNQPQHF
>TRBV24-1|TRBJ2-3
CATSDLDRAADTQYF
>TRBV20-1|TRBJ2-3
CSARWGPSSGDDTDTQYF
>TRBV10-3|TRBJ2-3
CAISNRGGNTDTQYF
>TRBV6-2/TRBV6-3|TRBJ2-7
CASSLTYYEQYF
>TRBV9|TRBJ2-7
CASNLREQKVYEQYF
>TRBV5-6|TRBJ1-1
CASSLKGGVGMNTEAFF
>TRBV5-1|TRBJ2-7
CASSFGGGGAYEQYF
>TRBV5-1|TRBJ2-5
CASSALGFGQETQYF
>TRBV3-1|TRBJ2-5
CASTRLAGGLETQYF
>TRBV7-9|TRBJ1-1
CASSPGQGAKNTEAFF
>TRBV11-2|TRBJ2-1
CASSLGGITGNEQFF
>TRBV7-2|TRBJ2-3
CASRYYYPDTQYF
>TRBV5-1|TRBJ2-7
CASSWDSLSEQYF
>TRBV3-1|TRBJ1-6
CASSPLVAGSPLHF
>TRBV20-1|TRBJ2-1
CSVLGNEQFF
>TRBV12-3/TRBV12-4|TRBJ1-2
CASSLAWTGSSGYTF
>TRBV9|TRBJ2-5
CASSELGALRETQYF
>TRBV20-1|TRBJ1-1
CSASSAVLNTEAFF